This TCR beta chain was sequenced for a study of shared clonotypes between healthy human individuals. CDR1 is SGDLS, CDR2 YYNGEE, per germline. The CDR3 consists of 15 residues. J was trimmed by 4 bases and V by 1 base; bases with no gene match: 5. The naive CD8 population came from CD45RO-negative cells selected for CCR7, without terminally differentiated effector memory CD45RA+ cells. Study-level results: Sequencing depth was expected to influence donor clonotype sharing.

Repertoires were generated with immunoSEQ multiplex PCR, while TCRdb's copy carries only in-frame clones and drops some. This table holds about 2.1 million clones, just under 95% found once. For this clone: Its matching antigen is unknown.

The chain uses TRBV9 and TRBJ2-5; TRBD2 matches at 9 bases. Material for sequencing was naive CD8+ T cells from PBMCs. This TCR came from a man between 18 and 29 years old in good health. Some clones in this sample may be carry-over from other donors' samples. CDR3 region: CASSVSGTSLETQYF. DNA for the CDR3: TGTGCCAGCAGCGTATCCGGGACTAGCTTAGAGACCCAGTACTTC.